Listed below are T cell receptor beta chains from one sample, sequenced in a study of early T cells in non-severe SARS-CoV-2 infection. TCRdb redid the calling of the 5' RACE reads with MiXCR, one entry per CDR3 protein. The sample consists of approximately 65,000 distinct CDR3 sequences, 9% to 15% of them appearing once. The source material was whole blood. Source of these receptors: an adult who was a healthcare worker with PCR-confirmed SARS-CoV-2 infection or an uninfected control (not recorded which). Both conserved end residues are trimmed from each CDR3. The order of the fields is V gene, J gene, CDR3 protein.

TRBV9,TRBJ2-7,ASSVGAGGPPYEQY
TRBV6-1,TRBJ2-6,ASRKTAGANVLT
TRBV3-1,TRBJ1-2,ASSQVTVGRGYT
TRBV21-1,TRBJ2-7,ASSKEVGQGSYEQY
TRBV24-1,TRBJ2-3,ATSDGDTDTQY
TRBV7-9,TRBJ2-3,ASSLPRGTPGTDTQY
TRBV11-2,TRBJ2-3,ASSFHPRGGTDTQY
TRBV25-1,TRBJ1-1,ASKDRGDEAF
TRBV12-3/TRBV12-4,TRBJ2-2,ASSFPGGELF
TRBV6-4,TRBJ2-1,ASKGGSNNEQF
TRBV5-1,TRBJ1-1,ASSPALSGTEAF
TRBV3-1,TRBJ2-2,ASSPTSAGANTGELF
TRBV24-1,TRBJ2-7,ATRGRGRYEQY
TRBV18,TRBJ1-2,ASSPSETGRSYT
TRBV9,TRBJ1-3,ASSFAQGASGNTIY
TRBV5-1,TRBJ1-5,ASSLEGDRPQH
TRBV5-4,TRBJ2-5,ASSLGGAGLETQY
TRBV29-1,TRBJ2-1,SVAGGSYNEQF
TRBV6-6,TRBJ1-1,ASSYSRPGEMNTEAF
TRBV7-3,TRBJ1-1,ASSLRGTGNTEAF